This T cell receptor beta chain comes out of a study of CD8 T cells in ankylosing spondylitis. The study, taken as a whole, reports: Disease-linked clones, CD8+, were relatively rare in peripheral blood. For ankylosing spondylitis blood, a TCR beta motif of seven to nine highly homologous variants appeared characteristic. Before this, some motif variants had been reported in reactive arthritis synovial fluid and blood. Significant enrichment of disease-linked clones was reported in matched ankylosing spondylitis synovial fluid.

From the 5' RACE reads, TCRdb called clonotypes with MiXCR, one entry per CDR3 protein. This sample carries fewer than 180,000 distinct CDR3 sequences, roughly 44% of them seen once, and the ten largest clones take about 16%. With V trimmed by 5 bases and J by 10 bases, 6 bases remained unmatched. The germline V gene has CDR1 MNHNS and CDR2 SASEGT. The CDR3 extends over 14 amino acids. This clonotype was found once. Antigen unknown. The V call is TRBV6-1, the J call TRBJ2-1; 12 nucleotides align to TRBD2. Material: synovial fluid, either unsorted or a sorted T cell fraction (not recorded which). The sequence was obtained from a male donor with ankylosing spondylitis. As DNA, the CDR3 is TGTGCCAGCAGTCCTGGACTAGCGGGATACGAGCAGTTCTTC. The encoded protein is CASSPGLAGYEQFF.